Listed below are T cell receptor beta chains from one sample, sequenced in a study of T cell changes during pregnancy in multiple sclerosis. Profiling relied on immunoSEQ multiplex PCR, and the TCRdb table lists in-frame clones only, not all of them. The table shows about 75,000 clones, with approximately 88% occurring only once. The sample consisted of peripheral blood, taken in the first trimester of pregnancy. All receptors derive from a female donor in good health, enrolled as a control in a pregnancy study. CDR3s include the opening cysteine and the closing phenylalanine or tryptophan. A D gene is named only where the DNA matches it firmly. Only some rows state a clone size, as once, few, many or a class for expanded clones.

d_gene,abundance,j_gene,v_gene,CDR3nt,CDR3aa
-,once,TRBJ2-5,TRBV5-4,TGTGCCAGCAGCCGCAGTGCAGGGATCGGAGAGACCCAGTACTTC,CASSRSAGIGETQYF
-,-,TRBJ2-1,TRBV7-9,TGTGCCAGCAGCTTAGAGTTGCGGCAGTTCTTC,CASSLELRQFF
-,once,TRBJ1-4,TRBV28,TGTGCCAGCAGTTTTTCCGTCCAGGGAAGAAATGAAAAACTGTTTTTT,CASSFSVQGRNEKLFF
TRBD1,few,TRBJ1-5,TRBV2,TGTGCCAGCAGGGGGTGGGACAGGGGGATTAATCAGCCCCAGCATTTT,CASRGWDRGINQPQHF
-,-,TRBJ2-7,TRBV5-1,TGCGCCAGCAGCTTGTCCTCGGGTTCCATGAACGAGCAGTACTTC,CASSLSSGSMNEQYF
TRBD2,-,TRBJ2-2,TRBV2,TGTGCCGGACGGGGGGGCGGGGAGCTGTTTTTT,CAGRGGGELFF
-,few,TRBJ2-1,TRBV4-2,TGTGCCAGCAGCCTACCATCCTACGAATCCTACAATGAGCAGTTCTTC,CASSLPSYESYNEQFF
-,-,TRBJ1-1,TRBV28,TGTGCCAGCAGAACACGCGGGGGACCGAGCTCGAACACTGAAGCTTTCTTT,CASRTRGGPSSNTEAFF
-,-,TRBJ1-5,TRBV11-3,TGTGCCAGCAGCTTAGTGACAGTAGGCAATCAGCCCCAGCATTTT,CASSLVTVGNQPQHF
TRBD2,-,TRBJ2-1,TRBV7-6,TGTGCCAGCAGCTTAGATGCGGGGGGGCACTACAATGAGCAGTTCTTC,CASSLDAGGHYNEQFF
-,-,TRBJ1-2,TRBV6-5,TGTGCCAGCAGTTACCCTGCAGGGAGGGGAAACTATGGCTACACCTTC,CASSYPAGRGNYGYTF
-,-,TRBJ1-5,TRBV4-3,TGCGCCAGCAGCAGGGGTAAGGGAAGCAATCAGCCCCAGCATTTT,CASSRGKGSNQPQHF
-,-,TRBJ2-7,TRBV6-5,TGTGCCAGCAGTTACTCGACAGGTAGACTCGCCGAGCAGTACTTC,CASSYSTGRLAEQYF
TRBD1,-,TRBJ1-1,TRBV19,TGTGCCAGTGGACTGGGACAGGGGAACACTGAAGCTTTCTTT,CASGLGQGNTEAFF
-,-,TRBJ2-1,TRBV28,TGTGCCAGCAGTTATACTAACAATGAGCAGTTCTTC,CASSYTNNEQFF
-,-,TRBJ1-3,TRBV5-6,TGTGCCAGCAGCTTGGGTCCCCCGGTCTCTGGAAACACCATATATTTT,CASSLGPPVSGNTIYF
TRBD1,-,TRBJ2-7,TRBV2,TGTGCCAGCTTACGGACAGGAGCCTACGAGCAGTACTTC,CASLRTGAYEQYF
TRBD1,-,TRBJ2-7,TRBV6-6,TGTGCCAGCAGTTACGCGGGACAGGTCTCCTACGAGCAGTACTTC,CASSYAGQVSYEQYF
TRBD2,-,TRBJ2-1,TRBV7-9,TGTGCCAGCAGCGCTCCTAGCGGACGCTCCTACAATGAGCAGTTCTTC,CASSAPSGRSYNEQFF
TRBD1,-,TRBJ2-2,TRBV6-1,TGTGCCAGCGTCCCGGGACAGCCGAACACCGGGGAGCTGTTTTTT,CASVPGQPNTGELFF
-,-,TRBJ1-4,TRBV25-1,TGTGCCAGCAGTGAATGGGAAATCGAAGCGGGTAATGAAAAACTGTTTTTT,CASSEWEIEAGNEKLFF
-,-,TRBJ2-7,TRBV11-1,TGTGCCAGCAGCTCTAGTTCGCAGGGTATGCAGTACTTC,CASSSSSQGMQYF
-,-,TRBJ2-7,TRBV2,TGTGCCAGCAGTGAATATGGTGGCCCCTACGAGCAGTACTTC,CASSEYGGPYEQYF
-,-,TRBJ1-1,TRBV7-2,TGTGCCAGCAGGAATCCAGGGTTAACTGAAGCTTTCTTT,CASRNPGLTEAFF
TRBD2,once,TRBJ2-1,TRBV4-3,TGCGCCAGCAGCCGTGGGCTAGCGGACATCCCTGGATGGAGCAATGAGCAGTTCTTC,CASSRGLADIPGWSNEQFF
-,once,TRBJ1-1,TRBV9,TGTGCCAGCAGCGGCGGACAGCTCATGAACACTGAAGCTTTCTTT,CASSGGQLMNTEAFF
TRBD1,-,TRBJ2-1,TRBV7-9,TGTGCCAGCAGCGGGACAGGGGGCAGGTATGAGCAGTTCTTC,CASSGTGGRYEQFF
-,once,TRBJ1-2,TRBV4-2,TGTGCCAGCAGTAAGGGAGCTAACTATGGCTACACCTTC,CASSKGANYGYTF
-,-,TRBJ2-2,TRBV6-5,TGTGCCAGCAGTTACGTATTTACAGGGTCCGGGGAGCTGTTTTTT,CASSYVFTGSGELFF
-,-,TRBJ1-2,TRBV6-1,TGTGCCAGCAGTGAAGTGGCCGGAGGCTATGGCTACACCTTC,CASSEVAGGYGYTF
-,few,TRBJ1-2,TRBV19,TGTGCCAGCAGTACACGACAGGTTTATGGCTACACCTTC,CASSTRQVYGYTF